This T cell receptor beta chain was recovered during a study of regulatory T cells in long-lasting Graves disease. This sample's time point: newly diagnosed GD, antithyroid drugs for less than 3 months. PBMC-extracted RNA yielded the TCR library. Arm-PCR with iRepertoire HTBI primers amplified the CDR3 regions for these TCR beta libraries. TCRdb passed the multiplex PCR reads through MiXCR, listing each CDR3 protein once. The sample includes 400,000 to 500,000 distinct CDR3 sequences, 13% to 15% of them seen just once. This clonotype was seen repeatedly, ten times or more. The antigen is unknown. The J segment lost 1 base and the V segment lost 7 bases, leaving 4 bases of the junction unmatched. Per the germline V gene, CDR1 is SQVTM and CDR2 is ANQGSEA. The CDR3 is 13 residues long. Overall study results and limits: Researchers examined only peripheral blood and not thyroid tissue. Having few samples may have compromised the accuracy.

This sample was shared with a second study, whose subject was T cells in Graves' hyperthyroidism and ophthalmopathy. That paper notes: Patients showing uncontrolled infection, other autoimmune disease, pregnancy or lactation were ineligible. Most expanded thyroid clonotypes above 0.001 also appeared in blood.

This clonotype was obtained from a woman aged 45 to 65 with Graves disease. The chain recombines TRBV29-1 with TRBJ1-1; 9 bases fit TRBD1. The sample here was peripheral blood mononuclear cells (PBMCs), taken at new diagnosis, from a patient treated with antithyroid drugs. The CDR3 spells CSAQGQGNTEAFF. As DNA, the CDR3 is TGCAGCGCCCAGGGACAGGGGAACACTGAAGCTTTCTTT.